These 28 T cell receptor beta chains were all obtained from the same sample, sequenced in a study of early T cells in non-severe SARS-CoV-2 infection (dated by TCRdb to the early 2020s). The library was produced with 5' RACE. TCRdb lists the instrument as NextSeq 500. The raw public reads went through TCRdb reprocessing: fastp at Q25, MiXCR clone calling, in-frame beta chains kept. Each CDR3 protein gets just one entry, which takes the most common genes and DNA from the rows behind it. The sample table holds 55,000 to 65,000 distinct CDR3 sequences, of which roughly 9.7% were seen once. Less than 10% of the sample belongs to the ten largest clones. The sequencing input was whole blood. These receptors were collected from an adult who was a healthcare worker with PCR-confirmed SARS-CoV-2 infection or an uninfected control (not recorded which).

The genes are TRBV20-1 and TRBJ2-7, with 8 bases that match TRBD2. V gave up 4 bases and J gave up 12 bases; unmatched junction bases: 8. Per the germline V gene, CDR1 is DFQATT and CDR2 is SNEGSKA (reference sequence). The CDR3 contains 11 residues. The CDR3 DNA is TGCAGTGCTACAGGACTAGCCGACGGGTACTTC. Translating it yields CSATGLADGYF.

Ten or more counts support this clonotype. V gene TRBV5-4 combines with J gene TRBJ1-2, with 10 bases identical to TRBD1. V was clipped by 3 bases and J by 2 bases; unmatched bases: 4. There are 15 residues in the CDR3. The germline V gene has CDR1 SGHNT and CDR2 YYREEE (reference sequence). CDR3 region: CASSYRTGGNYGYTF. The CDR3 nucleotides are TGTGCCAGCAGCTACAGGACAGGGGGGAACTATGGCTACACCTTC.

At least ten counts were recorded for this clonotype. The chain is built from TRBV20-1 and TRBJ2-1, with D hard to call. The germline CDR1 and CDR2 sequences are DFQATT and SNEGSKA (reference sequence). V gave up 1 base and J gave up 15 bases, with 10 bases separating them. This CDR3 is built from 10 residues. The CDR3 loop is CSARVLDGFF. The CDR3 nucleotides read TGCAGTGCTAGAGTGCTAGACGGGTTCTTC.

The chain has TRBV6-1 and TRBJ1-4, with D tentatively TRBD1 (6 bases). CDR1 is MNHNS, CDR2 SASEGT, per germline. The CDR3 is 14 residues long. The V end lost 4 bases, the J end lost 5 bases, and 11 bases lay between the germline ends. The CDR3 loop is CASSVRGGNEKLFF. In DNA, the CDR3 is TGTGCCAGCAGTGTTAGGGGGGGGAATGAAAAACTGTTTTTT.

Regarding this clonotype: A much larger clone lies one base from this, so it may be a read error. The gene calls are TRBV10-2 and TRBJ1-1; 12 bases are shared with TRBD1. The CDR3 spans 15 residues. The germline gives CDR1 WSHSY, CDR2 SAAADI. CDR3 coding DNA: TGCGCCAGCAGGGTCGCCGGGACAGGGGGCACTGTAGCTTTCTTT. Residues: CASRVAGTGGTVAFF.

This clonotype was seen many times. The gene calls are TRBV2 and TRBJ2-1; D is uncertain. The germline V gene encodes CDR1 SNHLY and CDR2 FYNNEI. With 6 bases removed from V and 7 bases from J, the gap between germline ends came to 19 bases. The CDR3 spans 15 residues. CDR3 protein: CASSSDRNKRNEQFF. The CDR3 region has the DNA TGTGCCAGCAGCTCGGACCGGAATAAGAGGAATGAGCAGTTCTTC.

This clonotype was seen only a few times. The chain combines TRBV14 with TRBJ2-1, with 8 bases fitting TRBD2. V trimming: 4 bases; J trimming: 9 bases; junction bases outside the gene matches: 2. The CDR3 sequence is 12 residues long. The germline gives CDR1 SGHDN, CDR2 FVKESK. CDR3 protein: CASSRLATEQFF. CDR3 sequence (DNA): TGTGCCAGCAGCCGACTAGCGACTGAGCAGTTCTTC.

This clonotype was recorded at least ten times. V is TRBV7-9 and J is TRBJ2-1; 8 bases agree with TRBD2. With 1 base clipped from V and 3 bases from J, the junction kept 2 bases outside the gene matches. Germline V CDR1 and CDR2: SEHNR, FQNEAQ (reference sequence). The CDR3 is 15 amino acids. The CDR3 DNA follows: TGTGCCAGCAGCTTAGGTAGCGGGGACTACAATGAGCAGTTCTTC. The encoded protein is CASSLGSGDYNEQFF.

This clonotype was counted ten times or more. DNA for the CDR3: TGTGCCATCAGTCAGGACAGCGTTGGCTACACCTTC. It translates to CAISQDSVGYTF. The chain uses TRBV10-3 and TRBJ1-2; the D gene is possibly TRBD1 (6 bases). This CDR3 contains 12 residues. Germline V gene lookup returns CDR1 ENHRY and CDR2 SYGVKD. V was shortened by 5 bases and J by 7 bases, with 11 bases between the two germline ends.

The chain links TRBV9 to TRBJ2-3, with D possibly matching TRBD2 (6 bases). Trimming took off 4 bases at V and 2 bases at J, with 17 bases between the two ends. CDR1 is SGDLS, CDR2 YYNGEE, per germline. The CDR3 runs to 16 residues. The CDR3 DNA is TGTGCCAGCAGCCGGTGGACGGGAGCCACCACAGATACGCAGTATTTT. Protein sequence: CASSRWTGATTDTQYF. Filled out from reference TRBV9 and TRBJ2-3, the complete variable domain reads DSGVTQTPKHLITATGQRVTLRCSPRSGDLSVYWYQQSLDQGLQFLIQYYNGEERAKGNILERFSAQQFPDLHSELNLSSLELGDSALYFCASSRWTGATTDTQYFGPGTRLTVL.

The chain is built from TRBV12-3 or TRBV12-4 and TRBJ1-4, with D perhaps matching TRBD1 (6 bases). The ends were cut back, 4 bases at V and 4 bases at J, with 10 bases in the middle. The CDR3 spans 14 residues. The CDR3 DNA reads as TGTGCCAGCAGTTGGACAGCTAATAATGAAAAACTGTTTTTT. Its translation: CASSWTANNEKLFF.

A few counts support this clonotype. V usage is TRBV20-1 and J usage is TRBJ2-1, with a possible D match to TRBD2 (6 bases). V lost 6 bases, J lost 12 bases, and 21 bases lay in between. The CDR3 length is 13 residues. Germline CDR1 DFQATT, CDR2 SNEGSKA (reference sequence). The CDR3 is CSAKLPGDVRQFF. CDR3 coding DNA: TGCAGTGCCAAACTCCCGGGGGACGTGAGGCAGTTCTTC.

This clonotype was counted many times. This chain uses TRBV5-1 with TRBJ1-4, with D uncertain. The ends were cut back, 4 bases at V and 8 bases at J, with 15 bases in the middle. Germline V gene data show CDR1 as SGHRS and CDR2 as YFSETQ. The CDR3 sequence is 14 residues long. The CDR3 protein is CASSPHDSREKLFF. The CDR3 region has the DNA TGCGCCAGCAGCCCTCACGATTCTCGAGAAAAACTGTTTTTT. The full variable domain, its missing parts supplied by reference TRBV5-1 and TRBJ1-4, is KAGVTQTPRYLIKTRGQQVTLSCSPISGHRSVSWYQQTPGQGLQFLFEYFSETQRNKGNFPGRFSGRQFSNSRSEMNVSTLELGDSALYLCASSPHDSREKLFFGSGTQLSVL.

The sample holds many counts of this clonotype. The rearrangement joins TRBV6-5 to TRBJ2-3, with 9 bases fitting TRBD2. The CDR3 runs to 15 residues. The germline V gene encodes CDR1 MNHEY and CDR2 SVGAGI. V shed 2 bases, J shed 2 bases, and the junction held 2 bases outside the gene matches. This chain's CDR3 is CASSYSGRFTDTQYF. The CDR3 coding sequence is TGTGCCAGCAGTTACAGCGGGAGGTTCACAGATACGCAGTATTTT.

V is TRBV27 and J is TRBJ2-3; a weak D match, TRBD1 (6 bases). V was cut by 2 bases and J by 6 bases, with 15 bases left in between. This CDR3 is built from 15 residues. The germline V gene has CDR1 MNHEY and CDR2 SMNVEV (reference sequence). CDR3: CASSLGTSFGDTQYF. DNA for the CDR3: TGTGCCAGCAGTTTAGGGACATCCTTCGGGGATACGCAGTATTTT.

This clonotype was recorded at least ten times. The chain employs TRBV12-3 or TRBV12-4 and TRBJ2-3, with 7 nucleotides matching TRBD2. V lost 4 bases, J lost 0 bases, and 7 bases stayed unmatched. This CDR3 spans 16 amino acids. The CDR3 is CASSSTSDSSTDTQYF. CDR3 sequence (DNA): TGTGCCAGCAGTTCAACTAGCGACTCTAGCACAGATACGCAGTATTTT.

The V gene is TRBV3-1, the J gene TRBJ2-5, with 8 bases aligning to TRBD1. In germline, CDR1 is LGHDT, CDR2 YNNKEL (reference sequence). The V gene end was trimmed by 4 bases and the J gene end by 6 bases; junction bases not matched to a gene: 7. This CDR3 has 14 residues. The CDR3 region has the DNA TGTGCCAGCAGCCCGGGGACAGGAGTAAAGACCCAGTACTTC. It translates to CASSPGTGVKTQYF.

This clonotype has just a few counts. The chain has TRBV5-4 and TRBJ2-1; D ambiguous. CDR1 is SGHNT, CDR2 YYREEE, per germline (reference sequence). This CDR3 spans 14 amino acids. V was clipped by 3 bases and J by 4 bases, with 11 bases between them. CDR3 sequence: CASSSVGPYNEQFF. For the CDR3, the DNA is TGTGCCAGCAGCTCGGTAGGCCCATACAATGAGCAGTTCTTC.

This clonotype occurred once. A much larger clone lies one base from this, so it may be a read error. The chain carries TRBV2 and TRBJ1-2; 7 nucleotides agree with TRBD1. CDR3 length: 15 amino acids. CDR1 and CDR2 from the germline V gene are SNHLY and FYNNEI. The DNA for the CDR3 is TGTGCCAGCAGTGAAATGATAGGCAGGGGGGATGGCTACGCCTTC. Its translation is CASSEMIGRGDGYAF.

The table lists this clonotype with a few counts. The CDR3 is CASSLSAGGVDYGYTF. The CDR3, as DNA: TGTGCCAGCAGTTTATCGGCAGGGGGCGTCGACTATGGCTACACCTTC. This chain connects TRBV12-3 or TRBV12-4 to TRBJ1-2, with 8 positions matching TRBD1. With V trimmed by 2 bases and J by 3 bases, 8 bases remained unmatched. There are 16 residues in the CDR3.

This clonotype came up a few times. This chain links TRBV20-1 with TRBJ1-2; tentatively, D is TRBD1 (5 bases). Trimming removed 6 bases at V and 3 bases at J, with 11 bases between. Germline V gene lookup returns CDR1 DFQATT and CDR2 SNEGSKA (reference sequence). The CDR3 consists of 12 residues. This CDR3 is CSAALGDYGYTF. In DNA, the CDR3 is TGCAGTGCCGCCTTGGGGGACTATGGCTACACCTTC.

The V gene is TRBV4-2, the J gene TRBJ2-3; 11 positions agree with TRBD2. Looked up from germline, CDR1 is LGHNA and CDR2 is YNFKEQ. The CDR3 runs to 16 residues. J lost 5 bases, V lost 1 base, and 5 bases had no gene match. CDR3 residues: CASSQGLAGGGDTQYF. The CDR3 nucleotides are TGTGCCAGCAGCCAAGGGCTAGCGGGAGGAGGAGATACGCAGTATTTT.

This clonotype was counted at least ten times. The chain employs TRBV7-2 and TRBJ2-1, with D unclear. V was pared by 1 base and J by 9 bases, with 7 bases between. The CDR3 extends over 12 amino acids. The germline CDR1 and CDR2 sequences are SGHTA and FQGNSA. The CDR3 coding sequence is TGTGCCAGCAGCTTAGAAGATACTGAGCAGTTCTTC. Amino acid sequence: CASSLEDTEQFF.

This clonotype appeared many times. This chain links TRBV20-1 with TRBJ2-1; TRBD2 might be the D (6 bases). CDR1 is DFQATT, CDR2 SNEGSKA, per germline (reference sequence). This CDR3 contains 14 residues. V was clipped by 7 bases and J by 3 bases, with 16 bases between them. The CDR3 DNA reads as TGCAGTGGAGGGCGGGGACTCGACTACAATGAGCAGTTCTTC. Its protein is CSGGRGLDYNEQFF.

This clonotype was seen many times. V and J are TRBV29-1 and TRBJ2-7; tentatively, D is TRBD2 (6 bases). This CDR3 has 13 amino acids. Deletions cut 4 bases from V and 2 bases from J, with 12 bases between. Germline V gene data show CDR1 as SQVTM and CDR2 as ANQGSEA. CDR3 DNA sequence: TGCAGCGTTGGGGGGGAGTGGCCCTACGAGCAGTACTTC. Residues: CSVGGEWPYEQYF.

The V gene is TRBV29-1, the J gene TRBJ1-2, with no clear D. In germline, CDR1 is SQVTM, CDR2 ANQGSEA. The CDR3 spans 11 residues. V lost 6 bases and J 8 bases, leaving 13 bases between the germline ends. The CDR3 DNA reads TGCAGCGTGGGGTCCATCGTAGGCTACACCTTC. Translating it yields CSVGSIVGYTF.

This clonotype was detected only a few times. This chain joins TRBV7-3 and TRBJ2-1, with 8 positions matching TRBD2. The length of the CDR3 is 14 residues. Germline CDR1 SGHTA, CDR2 FQGTGA. J lost 8 bases, V lost 1 base, and 4 bases had no gene match. The CDR3 here is CASSLKGGLDEQFF. CDR3 DNA: TGTGCCAGCAGCTTAAAGGGGGGACTAGATGAGCAGTTCTTC.

There are many counts of this clonotype. This chain joins TRBV5-1 and TRBJ2-3; 9 bases line up with TRBD2. The CDR3 consists of 15 residues. V was clipped by 6 bases and J by 5 bases; unmatched bases: 10. CDR1 and CDR2 from the germline V gene are SGHRS and YFSETQ. The CDR3 region is CASKVASGAVDTQYF. Written as DNA, the CDR3 is TGCGCCAGCAAGGTCGCTAGCGGGGCGGTAGATACGCAGTATTTT.